What follows describes a single T cell receptor (beta chain). The data belong to a study of shared clonotypes between healthy human individuals. Assay used: immunoSEQ multiplex PCR; TCRdb lists only in-frame clones, some missing. The sample holds 600,000 to 750,000 clones, over 55% seen once. Deletions cut 0 bases from V and 0 bases from J, with 7 bases between. The CDR3 loop spans 15 amino acids. The V gene's germline CDR1 is SGHRS and CDR2 YFSETQ. Sequenced sample: memory CD4+ T cells sorted from blood. Specified subset: CD45RA-negative fraction. The chain couples TRBV5-1 to TRBJ2-1, with D possibly being TRBD1 (5 bases). The sequence was obtained from a woman aged 25 to 45 in good health. In nucleotides, the CDR3 is TGCGCCAGCAGCTTGGAAGGGGACTCCTACAATGAGCAGTTCTTC. Amino acids: CASSLEGDSYNEQFF.